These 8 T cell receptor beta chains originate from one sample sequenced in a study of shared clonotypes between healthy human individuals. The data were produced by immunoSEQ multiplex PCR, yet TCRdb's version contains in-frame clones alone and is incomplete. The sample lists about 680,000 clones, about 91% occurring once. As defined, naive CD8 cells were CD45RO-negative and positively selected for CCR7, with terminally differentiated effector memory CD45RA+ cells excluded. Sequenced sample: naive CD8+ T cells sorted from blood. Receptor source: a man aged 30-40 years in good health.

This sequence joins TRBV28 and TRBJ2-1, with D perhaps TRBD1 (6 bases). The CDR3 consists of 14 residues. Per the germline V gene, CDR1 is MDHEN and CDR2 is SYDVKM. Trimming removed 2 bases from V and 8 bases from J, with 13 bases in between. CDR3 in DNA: TGTGCCAGCAGTTTAAGGGGGAGTTCGGATGAGCAGTTCTTC. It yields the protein CASSLRGSSDEQFF.

CDR3 protein: CASSARALMASGYGYTF. CDR3 bases: TGTGCCAGCAGCGCCCGCGCCTTAATGGCCTCAGGCTATGGCTACACCTTC. The rearrangement links TRBV9 to TRBJ1-2; D call uncertain. CDR3 length equals 17 residues. V was pared by 3 bases and J by 4 bases, with 22 bases between. The V gene's germline CDR1 is SGDLS and CDR2 YYNGEE.

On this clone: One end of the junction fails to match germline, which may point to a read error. As DNA, the CDR3 is TGTGCTAGCAACCTTAGCGCCCAAAGTCCAGATACGCAGTATTTT. Its protein is CASNLSAQSPDTQYF. This chain joins TRBV7-7 and TRBJ2-3; a weak D match, TRBD2 (5 bases). CDR1 and CDR2 from the germline V gene are SSHAT and FNYEAQ (reference sequence). The CDR3 is made up of 15 amino acids.

CDR3 in amino acids: CASSAPGQTNQPQHF. The CDR3 DNA is TGTGCCAGCAGTGCCCCGGGACAGACCAATCAGCCCCAGCATTTT. The gene calls are TRBV6-1 and TRBJ1-5, with TRBD1 matching 7 bases. The CDR3 extends over 15 amino acids. Trimming at V came to 4 bases and at J to 3 bases, leaving 6 bases not matched to a gene. Per the germline V gene, CDR1 is MNHNS and CDR2 is SASEGT.

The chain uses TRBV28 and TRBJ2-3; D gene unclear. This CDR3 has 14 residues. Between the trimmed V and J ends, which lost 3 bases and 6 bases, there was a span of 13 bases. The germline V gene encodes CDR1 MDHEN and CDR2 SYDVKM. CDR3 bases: TGTGCCAGCAGTTTCAGCGACGGTGTGGATACGCAGTATTTT. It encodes CASSFSDGVDTQYF. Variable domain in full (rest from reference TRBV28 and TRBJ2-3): DVKVTQSSRYLVKRTGEKVFLECVQDMDHENMFWYRQDPGLGLRLIYFSYDVKMKEKGDIPEGYSVSREKKERFSLILESASTNQTSMYLCASSFSDGVDTQYFGPGTRLTVL.

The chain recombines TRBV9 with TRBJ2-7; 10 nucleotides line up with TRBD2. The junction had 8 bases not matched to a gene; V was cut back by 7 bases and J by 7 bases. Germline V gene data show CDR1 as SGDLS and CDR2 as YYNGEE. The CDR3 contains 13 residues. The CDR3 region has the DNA TGTGCCAGCTCACTAGCGGGAACGAAGGAGCAGTACTTC. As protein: CASSLAGTKEQYF.

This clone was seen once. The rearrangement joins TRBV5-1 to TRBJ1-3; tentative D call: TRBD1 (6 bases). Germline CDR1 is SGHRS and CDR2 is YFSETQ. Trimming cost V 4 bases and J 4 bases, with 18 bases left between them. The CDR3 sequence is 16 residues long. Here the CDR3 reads CASSEGQGGTGNTIYF. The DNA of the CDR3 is TGCGCCAGCAGCGAGGGACAAGGGGGGACAGGAAACACCATATATTTT.

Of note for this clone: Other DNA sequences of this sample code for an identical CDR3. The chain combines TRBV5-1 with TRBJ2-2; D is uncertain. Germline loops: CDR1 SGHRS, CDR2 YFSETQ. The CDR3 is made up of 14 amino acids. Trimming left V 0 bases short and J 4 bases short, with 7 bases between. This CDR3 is CASSLEGATGELFF. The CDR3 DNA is TGCGCCAGCAGCTTGGAAGGCGCCACCGGGGAGCTGTTTTTT.